This is a list of T cell receptor beta chains from one sample in a study of blood T cell repertoires in COVID-19. Some clones are missing from TCRdb's copy, which holds only in-frame ones; the method was immunoSEQ multiplex PCR. The table includes about 97,000 clones, 84% detected once. The source material was peripheral blood. Receptors were obtained from a human donor in a cohort sampled during active COVID-19. The CDR3 runs from the conserved cysteine through the conserved F or W. Each record gives: D gene, V gene, clone size, J gene, CDR3 protein, CDR3 DNA. The D gene is left open where the match is weak. Clone size is shown for a subset of rows, as once, few, many or a class of expanded clone.

>NA|TRBV5-1|NA|TRBJ1-1
CASSLEPGVSEAFF
TGCGCCAGCAGCTTGGAACCGGGGGTGAGTGAAGCTTTCTTT
>NA|TRBV11-3|NA|TRBJ2-1
CASSFATSSYNEQFF
TGTGCCAGCAGTTTTGCCACAAGCTCCTACAATGAGCAGTTCTTC
>TRBD1|TRBV5-4|NA|TRBJ2-2
CASRHGQGRNTGELFF
TGTGCCAGCAGACATGGACAGGGCAGAAACACCGGGGAGCTGTTTTTT
>NA|TRBV28|NA|TRBJ2-1
CASSPRASSGEQFF
TGTGCCAGCAGTCCCAGGGCTAGTTCTGGAGAGCAGTTCTTC
>TRBD2|TRBV7-9|NA|TRBJ2-7
CASSLGSSGRNEQYF
TGTGCCAGCAGCTTAGGATCTAGCGGGAGGAACGAGCAGTACTTC
>TRBD2|TRBV9|NA|TRBJ2-7
CASSVATGGVYEQYF
TGTGCCAGCAGCGTAGCTACGGGGGGGGTCTACGAGCAGTACTTC
>TRBD1|TRBV19|NA|TRBJ2-7
CASSTDDRGLYEQYF
TGTGCCAGTAGTACCGACGACAGGGGGCTTTACGAGCAGTACTTC
>TRBD1|TRBV27|NA|TRBJ2-3
CASSLSPVGRGSRVAPDTQYF
TGTGCCAGCAGTTTATCTCCAGTGGGCAGGGGGAGCAGAGTAGCCCCAGATACGCAGTATTTT
>TRBD1|TRBV28|NA|TRBJ1-2
CASNRGGTGLNYGYTF
TGTGCCAGCAACCGCGGTGGGACAGGGCTTAACTATGGCTACACCTTC
>NA|TRBV7-2|NA|TRBJ1-3
CASSKTVASGNTIYF
TGTGCCAGCAGCAAGACAGTGGCCTCTGGAAACACCATATATTTT
>NA|TRBV21-1|NA|TRBJ1-2
CASSRRQGARYYGYTF
TGTGCCAGCAGCAGGAGACAGGGGGCGAGGTACTATGGCTACACCTTC
>NA|TRBV11-3|NA|TRBJ1-5
CASSFGSNQPQHF
TGTGCCAGCAGCTTTGGCAGCAATCAGCCCCAGCATTTT
>TRBD2|TRBV14|NA|TRBJ2-7
CASNQASGGMGEQYF
TGTGCCAGCAACCAGGCCTCGGGGGGAATGGGCGAGCAGTACTTC
>NA|TRBV27|NA|TRBJ2-1
CASSWGRTYNEQFF
TGTGCCAGCAGTTGGGGGCGGACTTACAATGAGCAGTTCTTC
>TRBD1|TRBV7-2|NA|TRBJ2-7
CASSLTGGVMSYEQYF
TGTGCCAGCAGCTTAACAGGGGGCGTTATGTCCTACGAGCAGTACTTC
>TRBD2|TRBV2|NA|TRBJ2-3
CASSAPRLAGGDTQYF
TGTGCCAGCAGTGCTCCGAGGCTAGCGGGGGGCGATACGCAGTATTTT
>NA|TRBV5-1|NA|TRBJ2-1
CASSPEGPNEQFF
TGCGCCAGCAGCCCCGAGGGTCCCAATGAGCAGTTCTTC
>TRBD1|TRBV9|NA|TRBJ1-1
CASSATVGTGNTEAFF
TGTGCCAGCAGCGCTACTGTGGGGACAGGAAACACTGAAGCTTTCTTT
>NA|TRBV28|NA|TRBJ2-7
CASSLPGLYEQYF
TGTGCCAGCAGTTTACCAGGGTTGTACGAGCAGTACTTC
>TRBD1|TRBV7-2|NA|TRBJ1-6
CASSSDRGYSPLHF
TGTGCCAGCAGCTCCGACAGGGGTTATTCACCCCTCCACTTT
>TRBD1|TRBV28|NA|TRBJ1-2
CASSAGQGYGYTF
TGTGCCAGCAGTGCGGGACAGGGCTATGGCTACACCTTC
>NA|TRBV19|NA|TRBJ1-1
CASSTSRTAGEAFF
TGTGCCAGTAGTACCTCCCGGACAGCCGGCGAAGCTTTCTTT
>TRBD1|TRBV18|NA|TRBJ1-5
CASSPGQGHQPQHF
TGTGCCAGCTCACCGGGACAGGGACATCAGCCCCAGCATTTT
>TRBD1|TRBV28|NA|TRBJ1-1
CASSSTGWTEAFF
TGTGCCAGCAGCTCGACAGGGTGGACTGAAGCTTTCTTT
>NA|TRBV6-5|NA|TRBJ2-3
CASGGVTDTQYF
TGTGCCAGCGGCGGGGTCACAGATACGCAGTATTTT
>NA|TRBV14|NA|TRBJ1-2
CASSAQGFWGYTF
TGTGCCAGCAGTGCCCAGGGTTTTTGGGGCTACACCTTC
>TRBD1|TRBV11-2|few|TRBJ2-7
CASSLERKWDRSSYEQYF
TGTGCCAGCAGCTTAGAACGTAAGTGGGACAGGAGCTCCTACGAGCAGTACTTC
>NA|TRBV2|NA|TRBJ1-1
CASIRLSDRNTEAFF
TGTGCCAGCATCCGATTGTCAGACAGGAACACTGAAGCTTTCTTT
>NA|TRBV7-8|NA|TRBJ1-5
CASSSSGGLNQPQHF
TGTGCCAGCAGCTCTTCTGGAGGCCTCAATCAGCCCCAGCATTTT
>NA|TRBV5-4|once|TRBJ2-3
CASSLGAGAPTDTQYF
TGTGCCAGCAGCTTGGGGGCGGGGGCCCCCACAGATACGCAGTATTTT
>NA|TRBV5-6|NA|TRBJ2-7
CASSFRGAYEQYF
TGTGCCAGCAGCTTCAGGGGCGCCTACGAGCAGTACTTC
>NA|TRBV3-1/TRBV3-2|NA|TRBJ1-1
CASSHFDSLMNTEAFF
TGTGCCAGCAGCCATTTCGACAGCTTAATGAACACTGAAGCTTTCTTT
>TRBD1|TRBV7-8|NA|TRBJ2-1
CASSSDRDEQFF
TGTGCCAGCAGCTCGGACAGGGATGAGCAGTTCTTC
>TRBD2|TRBV5-1|NA|TRBJ2-1
CASSKAGNNEQFF
TGCGCCAGCAGCAAAGCGGGGAACAATGAGCAGTTCTTC
>TRBD2|TRBV5-1|NA|TRBJ2-3
CASSPGTSGGPLDTQYF
TGCGCCAGCAGCCCTGGGACTAGCGGGGGCCCCTTAGATACGCAGTATTTT
>TRBD2|TRBV6-2/TRBV6-3|NA|TRBJ2-3
CASSPLAGGTDTQYF
TGTGCCAGCAGTCCCCTAGCGGGAGGCACAGATACGCAGTATTTT
>NA|TRBV30|NA|TRBJ1-6
CAWNDRSPDSPLHF
TGTGCCTGGAACGACAGGTCCCCGGATTCACCCCTCCACTTT
>NA|TRBV5-4|NA|TRBJ2-1
CASSLERGNNEQFF
TGTGCCAGCAGCTTGGAGAGGGGGAACAATGAGCAGTTCTTC
>NA|TRBV4-3|NA|TRBJ1-5
CASSQVYRERAQHF
TGCGCCAGCAGCCAAGTATACAGGGAAAGGGCCCAGCATTTT
>TRBD2|TRBV5-5|NA|TRBJ2-5
CASSLLAVQETQYF
TGTGCCAGCAGCTTACTAGCGGTCCAAGAGACCCAGTACTTC
>NA|TRBV6-2/TRBV6-3|NA|TRBJ1-5
CASSFPYQPQHF
TGTGCCAGCAGTTTCCCCTATCAGCCCCAGCATTTT
>TRBD1|TRBV6-2/TRBV6-3|once|TRBJ2-7
CASSLGQGVDEQYF
TGTGCCAGCAGTTTGGGACAGGGGGTTGACGAGCAGTACTTC